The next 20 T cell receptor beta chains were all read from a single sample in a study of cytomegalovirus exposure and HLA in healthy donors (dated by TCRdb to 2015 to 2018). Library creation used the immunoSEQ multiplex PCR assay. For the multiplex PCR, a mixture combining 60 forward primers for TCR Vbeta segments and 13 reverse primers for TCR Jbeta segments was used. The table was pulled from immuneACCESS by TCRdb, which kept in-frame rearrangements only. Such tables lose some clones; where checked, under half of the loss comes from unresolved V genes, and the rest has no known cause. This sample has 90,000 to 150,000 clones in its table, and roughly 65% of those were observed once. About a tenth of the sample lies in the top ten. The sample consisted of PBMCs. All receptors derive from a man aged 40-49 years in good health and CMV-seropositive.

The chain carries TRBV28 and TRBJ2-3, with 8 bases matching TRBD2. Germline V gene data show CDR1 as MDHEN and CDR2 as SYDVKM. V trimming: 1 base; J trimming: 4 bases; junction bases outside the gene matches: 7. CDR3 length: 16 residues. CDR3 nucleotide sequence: TGTGCCAGCAGTTTATTGGGCGGGAGGAGGCCAGATACGCAGTATTTT. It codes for CASSLLGGRRPDTQYF.

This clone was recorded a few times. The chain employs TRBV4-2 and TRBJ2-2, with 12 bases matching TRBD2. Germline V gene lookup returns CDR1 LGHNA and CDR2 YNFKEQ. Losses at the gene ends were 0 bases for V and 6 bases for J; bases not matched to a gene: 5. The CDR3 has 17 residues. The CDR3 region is CASSQDKTSGGSGELFF. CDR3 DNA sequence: TGTGCCAGCAGCCAAGATAAAACTAGCGGGGGGTCCGGGGAGCTGTTTTTT.

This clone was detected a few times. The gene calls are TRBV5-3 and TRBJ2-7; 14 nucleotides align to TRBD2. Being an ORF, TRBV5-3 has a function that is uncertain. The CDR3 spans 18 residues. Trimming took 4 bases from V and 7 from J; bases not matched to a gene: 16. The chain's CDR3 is CARSTDPGLAGVPREQYF. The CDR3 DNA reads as TGTGCCAGAAGCACGGACCCGGGACTAGCGGGAGTCCCGCGGGAGCAGTACTTC.

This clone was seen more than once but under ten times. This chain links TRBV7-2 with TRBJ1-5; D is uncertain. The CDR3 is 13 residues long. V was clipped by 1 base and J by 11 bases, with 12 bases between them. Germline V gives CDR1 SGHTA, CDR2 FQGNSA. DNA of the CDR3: TGTGCCAGCAGCTTAGAGGGAGGACGGGCCCAGCATTTT. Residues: CASSLEGGRAQHF.

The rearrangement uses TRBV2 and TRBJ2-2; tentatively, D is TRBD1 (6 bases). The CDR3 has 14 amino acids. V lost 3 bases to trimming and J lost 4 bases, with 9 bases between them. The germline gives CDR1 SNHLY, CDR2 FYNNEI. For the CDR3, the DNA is TGTGCCAGCAGTGATGTGGGGGCCACCGGGGAGCTGTTTTTT. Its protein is CASSDVGATGELFF.

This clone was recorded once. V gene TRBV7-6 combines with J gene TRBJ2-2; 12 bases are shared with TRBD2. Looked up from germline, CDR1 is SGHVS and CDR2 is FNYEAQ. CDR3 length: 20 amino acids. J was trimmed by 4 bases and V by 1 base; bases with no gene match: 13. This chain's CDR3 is CASSLVWGLTSGSVTGELFF. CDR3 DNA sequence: TGTGCCAGCAGCTTAGTCTGGGGGCTGACTAGCGGGAGTGTCACCGGGGAGCTGTTTTTT.

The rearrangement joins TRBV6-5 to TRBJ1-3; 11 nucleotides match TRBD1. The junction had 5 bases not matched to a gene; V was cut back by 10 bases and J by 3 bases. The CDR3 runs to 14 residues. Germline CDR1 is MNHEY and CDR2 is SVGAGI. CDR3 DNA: TGTGCCACCCGGGACAGGGGGTTTGGAAACACCATATATTTT. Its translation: CATRDRGFGNTIYF.

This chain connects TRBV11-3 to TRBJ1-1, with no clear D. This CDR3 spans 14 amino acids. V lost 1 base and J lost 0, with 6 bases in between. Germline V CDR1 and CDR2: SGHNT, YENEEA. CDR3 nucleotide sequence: TGTGCCAGCAGCTTAGGAGGATTGAACACTGAAGCTTTCTTT. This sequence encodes CASSLGGLNTEAFF.

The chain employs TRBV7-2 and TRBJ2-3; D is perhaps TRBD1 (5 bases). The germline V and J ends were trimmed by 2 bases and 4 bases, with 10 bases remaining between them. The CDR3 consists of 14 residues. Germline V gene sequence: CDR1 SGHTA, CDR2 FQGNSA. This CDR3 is CASSLWTKSDTQYF. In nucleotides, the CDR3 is TGTGCCAGCAGCTTATGGACAAAATCAGATACGCAGTATTTT.

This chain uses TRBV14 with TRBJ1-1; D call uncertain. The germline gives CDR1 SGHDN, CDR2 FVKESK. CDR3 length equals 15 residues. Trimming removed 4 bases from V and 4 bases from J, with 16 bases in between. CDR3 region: CASSPGLPGSTEAFF. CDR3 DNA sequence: TGTGCCAGCAGCCCCGGACTCCCGGGCAGCACTGAAGCTTTCTTT.

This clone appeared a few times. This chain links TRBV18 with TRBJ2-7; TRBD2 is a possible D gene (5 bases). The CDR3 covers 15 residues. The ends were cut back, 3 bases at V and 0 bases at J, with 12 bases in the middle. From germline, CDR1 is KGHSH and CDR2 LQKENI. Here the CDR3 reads CASSPDLSSSYEQYF. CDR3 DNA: TGTGCCAGCTCACCGGACTTAAGCAGCTCCTACGAGCAGTACTTC.

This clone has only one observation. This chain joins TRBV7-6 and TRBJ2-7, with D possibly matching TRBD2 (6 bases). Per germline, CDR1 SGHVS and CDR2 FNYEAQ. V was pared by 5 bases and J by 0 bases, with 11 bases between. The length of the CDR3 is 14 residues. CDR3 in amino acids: CASSTGTGSYEQYF. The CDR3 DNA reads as TGTGCCAGCAGCACCGGGACTGGCTCCTACGAGCAGTACTTC.

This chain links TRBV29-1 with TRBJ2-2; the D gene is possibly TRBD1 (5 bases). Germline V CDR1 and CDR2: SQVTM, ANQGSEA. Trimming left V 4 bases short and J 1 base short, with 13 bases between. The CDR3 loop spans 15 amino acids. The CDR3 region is CSVGNRPMNTGELFF. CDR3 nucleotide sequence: TGCAGCGTTGGAAACAGGCCAATGAACACCGGGGAGCTGTTTTTT.

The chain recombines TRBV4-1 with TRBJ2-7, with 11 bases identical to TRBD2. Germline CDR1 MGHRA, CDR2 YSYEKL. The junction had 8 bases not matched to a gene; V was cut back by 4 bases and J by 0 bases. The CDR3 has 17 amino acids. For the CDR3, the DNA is TGCGCCAGCAGCCGAGGACTAGCGGGCGCGAGCTCCTACGAGCAGTACTTC. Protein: CASSRGLAGASSYEQYF.

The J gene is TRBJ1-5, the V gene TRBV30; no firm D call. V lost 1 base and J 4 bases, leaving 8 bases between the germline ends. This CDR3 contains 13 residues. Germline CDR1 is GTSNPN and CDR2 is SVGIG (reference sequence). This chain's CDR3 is CAWSATDNQPQHF. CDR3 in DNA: TGTGCCTGGAGTGCAACAGATAATCAGCCCCAGCATTTT. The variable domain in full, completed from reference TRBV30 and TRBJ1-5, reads SQTIHQWPATLVQPVGSPLSLECTVEGTSNPNLYWYRQAAGRGLQLLFYSVGIGQISSEVPQNLSASRPQDRQFILSSKKLLLSDSGFYLCAWSATDNQPQHFGDGTRLSIL.

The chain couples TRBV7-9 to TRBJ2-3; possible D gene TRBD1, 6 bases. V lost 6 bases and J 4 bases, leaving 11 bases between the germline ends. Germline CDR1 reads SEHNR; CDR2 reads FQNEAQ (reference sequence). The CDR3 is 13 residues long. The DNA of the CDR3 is TGTGCCAGCAGACCAAAGGGGGCAGATACGCAGTATTTT. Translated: CASRPKGADTQYF.

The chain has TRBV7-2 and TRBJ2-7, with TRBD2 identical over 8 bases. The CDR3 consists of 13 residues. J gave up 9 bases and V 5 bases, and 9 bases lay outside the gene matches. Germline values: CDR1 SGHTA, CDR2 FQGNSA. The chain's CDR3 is CASSGGTRGWQYF. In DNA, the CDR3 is TGTGCCAGCAGCGGAGGGACTAGGGGATGGCAGTACTTC. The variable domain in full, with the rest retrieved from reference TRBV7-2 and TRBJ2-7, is GAGVSQSPSNKVTEKGKDVELRCDPISGHTALYWYRQSLGQGLEFLIYFQGNSAPDKSGLPSDRFSAERTGGSVSTLTIQRTQQEDSAVYLCASSGGTRGWQYFGPGTRLTVT.

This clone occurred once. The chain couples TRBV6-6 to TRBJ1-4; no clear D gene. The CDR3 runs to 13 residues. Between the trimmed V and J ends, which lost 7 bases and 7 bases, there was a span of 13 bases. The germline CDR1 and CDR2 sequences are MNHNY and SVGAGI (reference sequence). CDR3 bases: TGTGCCAGCACGGTTAGCGGAGGTGAAAAACTGTTTTTT. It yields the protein CASTVSGGEKLFF.

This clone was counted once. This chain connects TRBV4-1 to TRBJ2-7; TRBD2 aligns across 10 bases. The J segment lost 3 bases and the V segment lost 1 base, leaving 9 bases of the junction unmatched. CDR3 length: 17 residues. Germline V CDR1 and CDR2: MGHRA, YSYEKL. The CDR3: CASSQVLAGAPLYEQYF. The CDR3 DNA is TGCGCCAGCAGCCAAGTGCTAGCGGGGGCCCCCCTCTACGAGCAGTACTTC.

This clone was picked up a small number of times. This CDR3 is CSLLRNTEAFF. The CDR3, as DNA: TGCAGTTTACTACGGAACACTGAAGCTTTCTTT. The rearrangement uses TRBV20-1 and TRBJ1-1, with D hard to call. Deletions cut 8 bases from V and 1 base from J, with 8 bases between. Germline V lookup: CDR1 DFQATT, CDR2 SNEGSKA (reference sequence). The CDR3 consists of 11 residues.